Below, 8 T cell receptor beta chains from the same sample are listed, as sequenced in a study of blood T cell repertoires in COVID-19. Sequencing used immunoSEQ multiplex PCR; TCRdb keeps in-frame clones, though not all of them. The repertoire holds about 160,000 clones, with 81% as singletons. The sample comprised PBMCs or T cells enriched from blood (not recorded which). The origin of the receptors is a woman aged 40 to 50 with acute COVID-19.

The V gene is TRBV10-3, the J gene TRBJ2-7, with TRBD2 matching 12 bases. The germline V gene has CDR1 ENHRY and CDR2 SYGVKD. V gave up 4 bases and J gave up 7 bases; unmatched junction bases: 8. The CDR3 has 15 residues. The CDR3 reads CAISATSGRGGEQYF. The CDR3 bases are TGTGCCATCAGTGCGACTAGCGGGAGAGGGGGGGAGCAGTACTTC.

The J gene is TRBJ2-7, the V gene TRBV6-5, with a tentative D call TRBD1 (6 bases). The length of the CDR3 is 16 residues. Germline CDR1 and CDR2: MNHEY and SVGAGI. Trimming removed 0 bases at V and 3 bases at J, with 15 bases between. The CDR3 bases are TGTGCCAGCAGTTACTCGAAGGGACAAGCCCTCTACGAGCAGTACTTC. Protein: CASSYSKGQALYEQYF.

The V gene is TRBV2, the J gene TRBJ2-1; no clear D. The germline V gene has CDR1 SNHLY and CDR2 FYNNEI. The CDR3 contains 13 residues. Trimming removed 7 bases from V and 8 bases from J, with 15 bases in between. This CDR3 reads CASTVVRSDEQFF. Written as DNA, the CDR3 is TGTGCCAGCACGGTGGTACGCTCGGATGAGCAGTTCTTC.

Of note for this clone: The junction shows a germline mismatch at one end, possibly a read error. The rearrangement uses TRBV7-7 and TRBJ2-5; maybe TRBD2 (6 bases). The CDR3 has 17 residues. Germline lookup yields CDR1 SSHAT and CDR2 FNYEAQ (reference sequence). CDR3 amino acids: CASSLGLGGGLQETQYF. The CDR3 DNA follows: TGTGCTAGCAGCTTAGGTCTTGGGGGAGGTCTCCAAGAGACCCAGTACTTC.

The chain links TRBV7-6 to TRBJ2-2, with 7 bases lining up with TRBD2. This CDR3 spans 15 amino acids. Germline V gives CDR1 SGHVS, CDR2 FNYEAQ. With V trimmed by 5 bases and J by 5 bases, 8 bases remained unmatched. In nucleotides, the CDR3 is TGTGCCAGCAGCCAAGGGACTATCAGGACCGGGGAGCTGTTTTTT. Translating gives CASSQGTIRTGELFF.

The chain has TRBV12-5 and TRBJ2-7, with TRBD2 matching over 7 bases. There are 19 residues in the CDR3. Trimming at V came to 3 bases and at J to 2 bases, leaving 19 bases not matched to a gene. Germline V gene lookup returns CDR1 LGHNT and CDR2 FRNRAP. DNA of the CDR3: TGTGCTAGTGGTTTAAAGGCCCTAGCGGCCTCGAGAAGGACCTACGAGCAGTACTTC. Amino acids: CASGLKALAASRRTYEQYF.

The chain joins TRBV24-1 to TRBJ2-3, with TRBD1 as a possible D gene (5 bases). The CDR3 extends over 13 amino acids. Germline CDR1 is KGHDR and CDR2 is SFDVKD. The ends were cut back, 6 bases at V and 4 bases at J, with 10 bases in the middle. Here the CDR3 DNA reads TGTGCCACCAGTCGTCAGGGTCCAGATACGCAGTATTTT. It yields the protein CATSRQGPDTQYF.

CDR3 sequence (DNA): TGTGCCAGCTCACCGGAGGCCGTCCTCAGGACCCAGCATTTT. It is translated as CASSPEAVLRTQHF. The chain is built from TRBV18 and TRBJ1-5; no firm D call. Germline CDR1 KGHSH, CDR2 LQKENI. The CDR3 loop spans 14 amino acids. Trimming took 3 bases from V and 11 from J, leaving 17 bases between them.